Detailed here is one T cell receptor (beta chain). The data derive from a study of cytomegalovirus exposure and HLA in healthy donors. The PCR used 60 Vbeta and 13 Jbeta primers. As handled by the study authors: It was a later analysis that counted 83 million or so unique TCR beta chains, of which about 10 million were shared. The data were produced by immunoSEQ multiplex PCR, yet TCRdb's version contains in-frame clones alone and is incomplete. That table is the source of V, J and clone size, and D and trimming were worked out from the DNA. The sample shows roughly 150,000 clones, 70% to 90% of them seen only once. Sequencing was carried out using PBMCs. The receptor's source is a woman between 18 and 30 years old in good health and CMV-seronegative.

CDR3 nucleotide sequence: TGTGCCAGCAGTACAAACCGGGACAGGAACCCCTACGAGCAGTACTTC. Translated, it gives CASSTNRDRNPYEQYF. The chain employs TRBV28 and TRBJ2-7; TRBD1 matches at 8 bases. V shed 5 bases and J 2 bases; nucleotides not matched to a gene: 11. Germline lookup yields CDR1 MDHEN and CDR2 SYDVKM. The CDR3 totals 16 residues.